This T cell receptor beta chain came from a study of control samples from healthy donors and cancer patients. Germline V gene lookup returns CDR1 SGHTA and CDR2 FQGNSA. V lost 4 bases and J lost 0, with 7 bases in between. The CDR3 covers 14 residues. Assay: immunoSEQ multiplex PCR; the TCRdb copy retains only in-frame clones and omits some. The sample has 40,000 to 60,000 clones, about 85% seen once. The chain uses TRBV7-2 and TRBJ2-4; D uncertain. Specimen: PBMCs. The sequence was collected from a man aged 60-69 years with head and neck cancer. This CDR3 reads CASSSDLAKNIQYF. CDR3 DNA sequence: TGTGCCAGCAGCTCGGATTTAGCCAAAAACATTCAGTACTTC.